What follows are 28 T cell receptor beta chains derived from one specimen sequenced in a study of blood T cells in healthy people across ages. For the second PCR, which ran for about 6 to 12 cycles, a sample-barcoded 5' primer and a J-beta primer mix were used. TCRdb analysed the 5' RACE reads with MiXCR anew, one entry per CDR3 protein. The table records 800,000 to 950,000 distinct CDR3 sequences, almost 30% of them present only once. The data also belong to a second study, concerning T cells of mothers and their children.

The source material was blood. Receptor source: a woman aged 35 to 49 in good health.

The rearrangement links TRBV2 to TRBJ2-6; D not certain. The V and J ends lost 6 bases and 0 bases respectively, with 12 bases between them. The CDR3 sequence is 16 residues long. From germline, CDR1 is SNHLY and CDR2 FYNNEI. CDR3 in DNA: TGTGCCAGCAGCCCCACGATCAGCTCTGGGGCCAACGTCCTGACTTTC. Residues: CASSPTISSGANVLTF.

This clonotype turned up a few times. The chain links TRBV19 to TRBJ2-1; D possibly corresponds to TRBD2 (5 bases). The CDR3 covers 13 residues. The ends were cut back, 7 bases at V and 3 bases at J, with 10 bases in the middle. Per germline, CDR1 LNHDA and CDR2 SQIVND (reference sequence). CDR3 DNA sequence: TGTGCCAGTAATGGACTCCACTACAATGAGCAGTTCTTC. Amino acid sequence: CASNGLHYNEQFF.

In the case of this clonotype: At one end, the junction sequence differs from germline, possibly due to a read error. In nucleotides, the CDR3 is TGTGCCTGCAGTTCCCGGGACAGGGGGCGCCTGGAGACCCAGTACTTC. Its translation: CACSSRDRGRLETQYF. The rearrangement joins TRBV6-1 to TRBJ2-7, with TRBD1 matching 12 bases. The end of the DNA fits TRBJ2-5 better, so the J call may be wrong. The CDR3 consists of 16 residues. Looked up from germline, CDR1 is MNHNS and CDR2 is SASEGT.

This clonotype was counted only a few times. V usage is TRBV5-5 and J usage is TRBJ2-1; 9 positions match TRBD1. This CDR3 spans 16 amino acids. The ends lost 4 bases at V and 3 bases at J; junction bases unmatched: 8. Per germline, CDR1 SGHKS and CDR2 YYEKEE (reference sequence). The CDR3 region has the DNA TGTGCCAGCAGCGTTGGGGGGACAGGGAGCTACAATGAGCAGTTCTTC. As protein: CASSVGGTGSYNEQFF.

This clonotype was observed at least ten times. The gene calls are TRBV18 and TRBJ2-1, with a possible D match to TRBD2 (7 bases). The CDR3 loop spans 15 amino acids. The V and J ends lost 0 bases and 8 bases respectively, with 14 bases between them. Germline CDR1 is KGHSH and CDR2 is LQKENI. The DNA for the CDR3 is TGTGCCAGCTCACCACCGTCTCCGGGGGGCCATGAGCAGTTCTTC. It yields the protein CASSPPSPGGHEQFF.

This clonotype was seen at least ten times. The rearrangement joins TRBV5-1 to TRBJ2-7; 7 bases align to TRBD1. From germline, CDR1 is SGHRS and CDR2 YFSETQ. After removal of 4 bases from V and 3 bases from J, the junction contained 16 bases not matched to a gene. The CDR3 is 17 amino acids. CDR3 nucleotides: TGCGCCAGCAGCCGGGACAGATGGAGCGAAGGAGACTACGAGCAGTACTTC. It codes for CASSRDRWSEGDYEQYF.

This clonotype was seen more than once but under ten times. The chain carries TRBV12-3 or TRBV12-4 and TRBJ1-1; 9 bases align to TRBD1. There are 14 residues in the CDR3. The V gene end was trimmed by 7 bases and the J gene end by 4 bases; junction bases not matched to a gene: 7. For the CDR3, the DNA is TGTGCCAGCACCCTTCGGGGACAGGGCACTGAAGCTTTCTTT. Translated: CASTLRGQGTEAFF.

About this clonotype itself: A much larger clone sits a single nucleotide away, making a read error possible. The J gene is TRBJ2-7, the V gene TRBV3-1; perhaps D is TRBD1 or TRBD2 (5 bases each). Germline CDR1 LGHDT, CDR2 YNNKEL (reference sequence). The CDR3 sequence is 14 residues long. CDR3 residues: CVSSHRTELYEQYF. CDR3 bases: TGTGTCAGCAGCCACAGGACTGAGCTTTACGAGCAGTACTTC.

As for this clonotype: At one boundary the junction diverges from the germline segment, which might be a read error. The CDR3 loop is CASSQGSGCNEQFF. The CDR3 DNA reads TGTGCCAGCAGTCAAGGATCCGGGTGCAACGAGCAGTTCTTC. V gene TRBV4-2 combines with J gene TRBJ2-1; D not certain. The CDR3 runs to 14 residues. CDR1 is LGHNA and CDR2 is YNFKEQ in the germline V gene.

There are many counts of this clonotype. Relative to the germline gene, one junction end is altered; a read error may explain this. V and J are TRBV7-7 and TRBJ2-1; 8 bases match TRBD1. Germline CDR1 is SSHAT and CDR2 is FNYEAQ (reference sequence). CDR3 size: 15 residues. This CDR3 reads CASSLAGGGHNEQFF. The DNA for the CDR3 is TGTGCTAGCAGCTTAGCAGGGGGCGGGCACAATGAGCAGTTCTTC.

Details on this clonotype: Given a much more abundant clone one base away, this may be a read error. The chain couples TRBV20-1 to TRBJ1-6, with D tentatively TRBD1 (5 bases). The germline gives CDR1 DFQATT, CDR2 SNEGSKA (reference sequence). The CDR3 loop spans 15 amino acids. CDR3 DNA: TGCAGTGCTAGAGATCCAAGGGGATCCAATTCACCCCCCCACTTT. Encoded protein: CSARDPRGSNSPPHF.

This clonotype appeared a few times. The V call is TRBV2, the J call TRBJ1-5, with 9 positions matching TRBD1. The germline CDR1 and CDR2 sequences are SNHLY and FYNNEI. The V segment lost 8 bases and the J segment 0 bases; nucleotides outside the gene matches: 5. This CDR3 region has 15 residues. The CDR3 coding sequence is TGTGCCAGCTACGGGGACAGGGCTAGCAATCAGCCCCAGCATTTT. Encoded protein: CASYGDRASNQPQHF.

This clonotype was observed at least ten times. The V call is TRBV11-2, the J call TRBJ1-1, with TRBD1 as a possible D gene (5 bases). The CDR3 contains 14 residues. The germline gives CDR1 SGHAT, CDR2 FQNNGV. Trimming removed 2 bases at V and 4 bases at J, with 11 bases between. CDR3 region: CASSLNFRGTEAFF. The CDR3 DNA reads TGTGCCAGCAGCTTAAACTTTAGGGGCACTGAAGCTTTCTTT.

This chain links TRBV10-2 with TRBJ1-1; TRBD1 might be the D (5 bases). The germline CDR1 and CDR2 sequences are WSHSY and SAAADI. This CDR3 contains 15 residues. V was pared by 2 bases and J by 2 bases, with 12 bases between. This chain's CDR3 is CASSEPPGLNTEAFF. In nucleotides, the CDR3 is TGCGCCAGCAGTGAGCCCCCAGGGTTAAACACTGAAGCTTTCTTT.

This clonotype was recorded a few times. V is TRBV7-9 and J is TRBJ1-2, with TRBD1 as a possible D gene (5 bases). Germline assignment: CDR1 SEHNR and CDR2 FQNEAQ (reference sequence). Between the trimmed V and J ends, which lost 0 bases and 3 bases, there was a span of 11 bases. This CDR3 has 15 residues. CDR3 DNA: TGTGCCAGCAGCTTAGCGGAAACGGGGCACTATGGCTACACCTTC. Translating gives CASSLAETGHYGYTF. Full variable domain (rest looked up from reference TRBV7-9 and TRBJ1-2): DTGVSQNPRHKITKRGQNVTFRCDPISEHNRLYWYRQTLGQGPEFLTYFQNEAQLEKSRLLSDRFSAERPKGSFSTLEIQRTEQGDSAMYLCASSLAETGHYGYTFGSGTRLTVV.

Regarding this clonotype: This may be a read error: a much more frequent sequence differs by one nucleotide. CDR3 loop: CGSSSGLDEQYF. The DNA for the CDR3 is TGCGGCAGCAGCTCCGGACTTGACGAGCAGTACTTC. The V and J genes are TRBV5-1 and TRBJ2-7; a weak D match, TRBD2 (5 bases). This CDR3 has 12 residues. CDR1 and CDR2 from the germline V gene are SGHRS and YFSETQ. Full variable domain (remainder filled in from reference TRBV5-1 and TRBJ2-7): KAGVTQTPRYLIKTRGQQVTLSCSPISGHRSVSWYQQTPGQGLQFLFEYFSETQRNKGNFPGRFSGRQFSNSRSEMNVSTLELGDSALYLCGSSSGLDEQYFGPGTRLTVT.

This clonotype was seen at least ten times. The chain is built from TRBV5-1 and TRBJ2-7, with D unclear. Germline loops: CDR1 SGHRS, CDR2 YFSETQ. CDR3 length: 14 residues. V lost 1 base and J 2 bases, leaving 10 bases between the germline ends. This CDR3 is CASSLLGPTYEQYF. As DNA, the CDR3 is TGCGCCAGCAGCTTGCTAGGACCTACCTACGAGCAGTACTTC.

This clonotype has a handful of counts. The chain employs TRBV27 and TRBJ1-2; D perhaps matches TRBD1 (5 bases). V was cut by 7 bases and J by 7 bases, with 25 bases left in between. This CDR3 is 16 amino acids long. The germline V gene encodes CDR1 MNHEY and CDR2 SMNVEV (reference sequence). For the CDR3, the DNA is TGTGCCAGCACCCTAACATGGGGGGGGACGGAGTCTGGCTACACCTTC. Protein: CASTLTWGGTESGYTF.

V and J are TRBV20-1 and TRBJ1-2; 11 bases are a match to TRBD1. The germline CDR1 and CDR2 sequences are DFQATT and SNEGSKA (reference sequence). With 6 bases clipped from V and 0 bases from J, the junction kept 6 bases outside the gene matches. The CDR3 loop spans 15 amino acids. The chain's CDR3 is CSATPGQGANYGYTF. The CDR3 DNA reads as TGCAGTGCAACTCCGGGACAGGGGGCTAACTATGGCTACACCTTC.

CDR3 DNA sequence: TGTGCCAGCAGCACGGGACTAGCGGGGCTCGATACGCAGTATTTT. Translation gives CASSTGLAGLDTQYF. The V gene is TRBV7-2, the J gene TRBJ2-3; 13 bases agree with TRBD2. Germline loops: CDR1 SGHTA, CDR2 FQGNSA. V dropped 5 bases and J dropped 6; count of bases not matched to a gene: 5. The CDR3 length is 15 residues.

The table lists this clonotype with many counts. This chain joins TRBV11-3 and TRBJ2-5, with 11 bases matching TRBD1. The germline CDR1 and CDR2 sequences are SGHNT and YENEEA. Trimming cost V 5 bases and J 2 bases; bases outside gene matches: 7. CDR3 length: 16 residues. The CDR3, as DNA: TGTGCCAGCAGCCAGGGACAGGGGGTTGGGCAAGAGACCCAGTACTTC. This encodes CASSQGQGVGQETQYF.

This clonotype was found once. In DNA form, the CDR3 reads TGTGCCAGCAGTGAAGTCGGAGGACAGGGACAAGAGACCCAGTTCTTC. Protein sequence: CASSEVGGQGQETQFF. The chain combines TRBV6-1 with TRBJ2-5; TRBD1 matches at 8 bases. TRBJ2-1 matches the DNA end more closely, so the J call is doubtful. Germline V lookup: CDR1 MNHNS, CDR2 SASEGT. This CDR3 is 16 amino acids long.

The chain is built from TRBV19 and TRBJ2-7, with 8 bases matching TRBD2. The CDR3 covers 16 residues. Germline CDR1 LNHDA, CDR2 SQIVND (reference sequence). Trimming removed 0 bases from V and 5 bases from J; junction bases left unmatched: 9. CDR3 nucleotides: TGTGCCAGTAGTATAGACTCTAGCGGGCTTGGGAACGAGCAGTACTTC. Protein: CASSIDSSGLGNEQYF.

This clonotype was detected only a few times. This chain's CDR3 is CASSPPRVTGAAFF. The CDR3 DNA is TGTGCCAGCAGTCCCCCCAGGGTTACCGGTGCGGCTTTCTTT. This rearrangement joins TRBV27 to TRBJ1-1; weak D call: TRBD1 (5 bases). Trimming cost V 5 bases and J 11 bases, with 21 bases left between them. CDR3 length: 14 amino acids. Germline V gene sequence: CDR1 MNHEY, CDR2 SMNVEV (reference sequence).

Regarding this clonotype: One junction end does not reproduce the germline sequence, and a read error may be involved. CDR3 in DNA: TGCAGCGTTGAAGAAGAGACCCGGTACTTC. This gives the protein CSVEEETRYF. The V and J genes are TRBV29-1 and TRBJ2-5; no clear D gene. This CDR3 is 10 amino acids long. Germline CDR1 reads SQVTM; CDR2 reads ANQGSEA.

The chain joins TRBV4-3 to TRBJ1-1; 8 bases line up with TRBD1. J lost 3 bases, V lost 3 bases, and 9 bases had no gene match. This CDR3 has 16 residues. Germline CDR1 is LGHNA and CDR2 is YSLEER. The CDR3 coding sequence is TGCGCCAGCAGCCAGGAACGAAACAGGGGGGACACTGAAGCTTTCTTT. This translates into CASSQERNRGDTEAFF.

As regards this clonotype: This may arise from a read error, as a much more abundant clone is one base away. CDR3 amino acids: CATSRDQARNEKLYF. Here the CDR3 DNA reads TGTGCCACCAGCAGAGATCAGGCCCGTAATGAAAAACTGTATTTT. The chain employs TRBV15 and TRBJ1-4; D not certain. Germline assignment: CDR1 LNHNV and CDR2 YYDKDF (reference sequence). The CDR3 is 15 residues long. The full variable domain, its missing parts supplied by reference TRBV15 and TRBJ1-4, is DAMVIQNPRYQVTQFGKPVTLSCSQTLNHNVMYWYQQKSSQAPKLLFHYYDKDFNNEADTPDNFQSRRPNTSFCFLDIRSPGLGDTAMYLCATSRDQARNEKLYFGSGTQLSVL.

The genes are TRBV15 and TRBJ2-7; 11 nucleotides line up with TRBD1. From germline, CDR1 is LNHNV and CDR2 YYDKDF (reference sequence). The CDR3 extends over 17 amino acids. Unmatched junction bases numbered 8, after V lost 1 base and J lost 3 bases. For the CDR3, the DNA is TGTGCCACCAGCAGAGGGGCTACCGGGACAGGGGGCTACGAGCAGTACTTC. Its translation: CATSRGATGTGGYEQYF.